These T cell receptor beta chains were read from a single sample in a study of response to subunit inactivated influenza vaccine. TCRdb reprocessed the RT-PCR reads via MiXCR and lists one record per CDR3 protein. The repertoire holds 700,000 to 800,000 distinct CDR3 sequences, with about 18% as singletons. Sequenced material: PBMCs from blood, taken around 5 days after vaccination. The receptor source for this set is a man aged 50 or older who received an inactivated influenza vaccine. The CDR3 runs from the conserved cysteine through the conserved F or W. A D gene is named only where the DNA matches it firmly. Where a row states a size, it is once, few, many or the class of an expanded clone; other rows omit it.

d_call clone_size j_call v_call cdr3_nt cdr3_aa
TRBD1 NA TRBJ1-6 TRBV9 TGTGCCAGCAGCGCCTCACGGGACAGGAGCTCCTATAATTCACCCCTCCACTTT CASSASRDRSSYNSPLHF
NA NA TRBJ2-7 TRBV4-1 TGCGCCAGCAGCCAGACCCGGGACCCCAAAGCTTACGAGCAGTACTTC CASSQTRDPKAYEQYF
NA NA TRBJ1-3 TRBV7-2 TGTGCCAGCAGCTTAGACCGAGTCTCTGGAAACACCATATATTTT CASSLDRVSGNTIYF
NA NA TRBJ1-5 TRBV6-1 TGTGCCAGCACCACGGAGGGGAACAACAATCAGCCCCAGCATTTT CASTTEGNNNQPQHF
TRBD2 NA TRBJ2-1 TRBV20-1 TGCAGTGCTGCCGGGACTAGAGAAAACTACAATGAGCAGTTCTTC CSAAGTRENYNEQFF
NA NA TRBJ2-1 TRBV7-2 TGTGCCAGCAGCTCGAACCCACAGGGAAACAATGAGCAGTTCTTC CASSSNPQGNNEQFF
NA NA TRBJ2-3 TRBV5-1 TGCGCCAGCAGCTTGGACGGACTAACTAGCACAGATACGCAGTATTTT CASSLDGLTSTDTQYF
TRBD1 NA TRBJ2-1 TRBV2 TGTGCCAGCACTAGGACAGGGGTTTCGTACAATGAGCAGTTCTTC CASTRTGVSYNEQFF
NA many TRBJ2-3 TRBV29-1 TGCAGCGTTGATGGGGGGGCAAGTACGCAGTATTTT CSVDGGASTQYF
NA few TRBJ2-3 TRBV4-2 TGTGCCAGCAGCCAAGACGTAACTAGCACAGATACGCAGTATTTT CASSQDVTSTDTQYF
TRBD2 NA TRBJ2-6 TRBV28 TGTGCCAGCAGGACCGATAGCGGGAGGTCGAGCTCTGGGGCCAACGTCCTGACTTTC CASRTDSGRSSSGANVLTF
NA few TRBJ2-7 TRBV5-1 TGCGCCAGCAGCCCCCTAGCGAGCTCCTACGAGCAGTACTTC CASSPLASSYEQYF
TRBD2 NA TRBJ2-2 TRBV6-2/TRBV6-3 TGTGCCAGCAGGAGACTAGCGGGAGCGGTCGGGGAGCTGTTTTTT CASRRLAGAVGELFF
NA NA TRBJ1-3 TRBV7-9 TGTGCCAGCAGAAAAGGGACATCGCCGTCTGGAAACACCATATATTTT CASRKGTSPSGNTIYF
NA many TRBJ2-2 TRBV24-1 TGTGCCACCAGTGACCGTACCTCGGGACGGATGAGCACCGGGGAGCTGTTTTTT CATSDRTSGRMSTGELFF
NA NA TRBJ2-5 TRBV20-1 TGCAGTGCTGGGATTCCGGGCCTCCAAGAGACCCAGTACTTC CSAGIPGLQETQYF
TRBD1 NA TRBJ2-2 TRBV7-9 TGTGCCAGCAGCGCGTTTGGACAGGGGGCGATCGGGGAGCTGTTTTTT CASSAFGQGAIGELFF
TRBD1 once TRBJ2-5 TRBV28 TGTGCCAGCAGTGTATGGGACAGGGGAGAGACCCAGTACTTC CASSVWDRGETQYF
NA few TRBJ2-7 TRBV12-3/TRBV12-4 TGTGCCAGCAGCGGGGGCGGACCCTCCTACGAGCAGTACTTC CASSGGGPSYEQYF
TRBD2 NA TRBJ2-7 TRBV12-3/TRBV12-4 TGTGCCAGCAGCCGTAGCGGGGACCTCTACGAGCAGTACTTC CASSRSGDLYEQYF
NA NA TRBJ2-3 TRBV20-1 TGCAGTGCTAGAGATCGCAGGAGGACCACAGATACGCAGTATTTT CSARDRRRTTDTQYF
TRBD1 few TRBJ1-1 TRBV29-1 TGCAGCGCCCAACCAGGGGGGAACACTGAAGCTTTCTTT CSAQPGGNTEAFF
TRBD1 NA TRBJ2-7 TRBV12-3/TRBV12-4 TGTGCCAGCAGCCGGACAGGGGGGGGGCCCTACGAGCAGTACTTC CASSRTGGGPYEQYF
TRBD1 NA TRBJ2-5 TRBV6-5 TGTGCCAGCAGTTACGGGACAGGGGGCTTGGAGACCCAGTACTTC CASSYGTGGLETQYF
TRBD2 NA TRBJ2-7 TRBV20-1 TGCAGTGCCCCAGGACTAGCGGGAGGTGACGAGCAGTACTTC CSAPGLAGGDEQYF
NA NA TRBJ1-2 TRBV29-1 TGTGGCGACAGCGATAACTATGGCTACACCTTC CGDSDNYGYTF
NA NA TRBJ2-7 TRBV12-3/TRBV12-4 TGTGCCAGCAGACATAGGTCGGGACCGCAGACGCACTACGAGCAGTACTTC CASRHRSGPQTHYEQYF
TRBD1 few TRBJ2-3 TRBV15 TGTGCCACCAGCAGAGATCGGACAGGGGCCACAGATACGCAGTATTTT CATSRDRTGATDTQYF
NA many TRBJ2-7 TRBV12-3/TRBV12-4 TGTGCCAGCAGTCTGACAGGTCCGTCCTACGAGCAGTACTTC CASSLTGPSYEQYF
NA NA TRBJ2-3 TRBV7-2 TGTGCCAGCAGCCCGCCCCTGGGGGATACGCAGTATTTT CASSPPLGDTQYF